This T cell receptor beta chain was identified in a study of beta chain features in type 1 diabetes. Study-level background: Comparable age, gender and cell yields were observed in patients relative to healthy donors.

This clone was detected only a few times. Its specificity is not known. General study results and limits: PCR could preferentially amplify shorter templates, alike in patients and controls.

The CDR3 extends over 13 amino acids. The V gene's germline CDR1 is GTSNPN and CDR2 SVGIG (reference sequence). V lost 0 bases to trimming and J lost 8 bases, with 13 bases between them. Expressed TCRB transcripts were sequenced because the entire RNA isolate underwent reverse transcription. Assay used: immunoSEQ multiplex PCR; TCRdb lists only in-frame clones, some missing. Counted here are about 400,000 clones, around 13% occurring once; the ten biggest clones make up 0.017%. Sequenced sample: naive CD4+ T cells from blood. The source is a man aged 18-30 years in good health. The chain links TRBV30 to TRBJ1-2, with D tentatively TRBD1 (5 bases). The DNA for the CDR3 is TGTGCCTGGAGTGTCTCTCAGGGAGGGGGCTACACCTTC. This encodes CAWSVSQGGGYTF.